This T cell receptor (beta chain) was captured by sequencing in a study of early T cells in non-severe SARS-CoV-2 infection. In the study overall: Sequenced material consisted of bulk RNA (from unsorted whole blood), and chains were unpaired.

Findings of the study overall: Anti-spike CD8 specificities were favored by VDJdb matching, whose results missed private and CD4 specificities.

Unique molecular identifiers were attached to individual cDNA molecules. TCRdb recomputed calls from the 5' RACE reads with MiXCR, one row per CDR3 protein. There are some 49,000 distinct CDR3 sequences in the sample; 12% occur only once, and roughly a tenth lies in the top ten. This clonotype has just one count. Its antigen is unidentified. Trimming took 6 bases from V and 7 from J, leaving 15 bases between them. CDR1 is MNHEY and CDR2 is SVGEGT in the germline V gene. The CDR3 has 13 residues. The source material was whole blood. The chain employs TRBV6-2 or TRBV6-3 and TRBJ1-1, with D perhaps matching TRBD1 (5 bases). The receptor comes from an adult who was a healthcare worker with PCR-confirmed SARS-CoV-2 infection or an uninfected control (not recorded which). CDR3 in DNA: TGTGCCAGCAGGGCCGGGACGGCGGATGAAGCTTTCTTT. Translating it yields CASRAGTADEAFF.